The sequence of this TCR beta chain was determined in a study of blood T cell repertoires in COVID-19. The CDR3 runs to 15 residues. V dropped 3 bases and J dropped 7 bases, with 15 bases sitting between them. Germline V gene lookup returns CDR1 KGHSH and CDR2 LQKENI. Some clones are missing from TCRdb's copy, which holds only in-frame ones; the method was immunoSEQ multiplex PCR. In the table there are around 100,000 clones, approximately 84% of which are singletons. The rearrangement links TRBV18 to TRBJ1-4, with D tentatively TRBD1 (6 bases). The sample taken for sequencing was peripheral blood. The sequence came from a man aged 60 to 75 with acute or convalescent COVID-19. The CDR3 nucleotides read TGTGCCAGCTCACCGAATAGGGGGTCTGGTGAAAAACTGTTTTTT. Amino acid sequence: CASSPNRGSGEKLFF.